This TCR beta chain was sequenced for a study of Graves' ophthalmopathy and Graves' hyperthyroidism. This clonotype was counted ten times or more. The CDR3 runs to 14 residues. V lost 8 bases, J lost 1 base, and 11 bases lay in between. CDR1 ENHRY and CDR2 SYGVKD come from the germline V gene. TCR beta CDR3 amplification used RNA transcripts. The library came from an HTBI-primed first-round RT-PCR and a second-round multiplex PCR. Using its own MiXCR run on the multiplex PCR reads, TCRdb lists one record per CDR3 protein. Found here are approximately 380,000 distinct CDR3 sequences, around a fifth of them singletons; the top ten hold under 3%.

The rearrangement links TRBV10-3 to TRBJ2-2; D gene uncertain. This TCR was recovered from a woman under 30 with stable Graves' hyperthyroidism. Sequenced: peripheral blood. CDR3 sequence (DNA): TGTGCCATCGGTTGGGATAAGAACACCGGGGAGCTGTTTTTT. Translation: CAIGWDKNTGELFF.